Presented here are 25 T cell receptor beta chains from one specimen sequenced in a study of T cell responses to AZD1222 COVID-19 vaccine. Sequencing was performed with immunoSEQ multiplex PCR; in TCRdb, only in-frame clones are kept and a portion is missing. The profile shows under 70,000 clones, 76% of them singletons. The specimen comprised peripheral blood, sampled on day 0 of AZD1222 vaccination. The receptors here all came from an adult in good health.

This clone was observed a few times. V is TRBV11-2 and J is TRBJ2-1, with 10 bases that match TRBD2. V shed 5 bases, J shed 6 bases, and the junction held 7 bases outside the gene matches. This CDR3 region has 15 residues. Germline V gives CDR1 SGHAT, CDR2 FQNNGV. The CDR3 nucleotides are TGTGCCAGCAGCCTTAGCGGGGGGTTCCTCAATGAGCAGTTCTTC. Its translation is CASSLSGGFLNEQFF.

The J gene is TRBJ2-1, the V gene TRBV7-9; no definite D call. The V and J ends lost 1 base and 6 bases respectively, with 10 bases between them. CDR3 length: 14 amino acids. Germline CDR1 reads SEHNR; CDR2 reads FQNEAQ (reference sequence). DNA of the CDR3: TGTGCCAGCAGCTTAGTTCTCGGCCCCAATGAGCAGTTCTTC. It specifies CASSLVLGPNEQFF.

This clone was recorded only once. The genes are TRBV4-1 and TRBJ2-1; 12 bases match TRBD1. This CDR3 region has 16 residues. Trimming at V came to 4 bases and at J to 7 bases, leaving 8 bases not matched to a gene. Germline CDR1 is MGHRA and CDR2 is YSYEKL. CDR3 amino acids: CASSPAGTGGVNEQFF. As DNA, the CDR3 is TGCGCCAGCAGCCCCGCCGGGACAGGGGGCGTAAATGAGCAGTTCTTC.

This chain links TRBV15 with TRBJ1-6; D perhaps matches TRBD1 (5 bases). V was clipped by 0 bases and J by 9 bases, with 9 bases between them. The CDR3 has 14 residues. Germline values: CDR1 LNHNV, CDR2 YYDKDF (reference sequence). CDR3 bases: TGTGCCACCAGCAGAGATTCGGGGGGTTCACCCCTCCACTTT. This sequence encodes CATSRDSGGSPLHF. Filled out from reference TRBV15 and TRBJ1-6, the complete variable domain reads DAMVIQNPRYQVTQFGKPVTLSCSQTLNHNVMYWYQQKSSQAPKLLFHYYDKDFNNEADTPDNFQSRRPNTSFCFLDIRSPGLGDTAMYLCATSRDSGGSPLHFGNGTRLTVT.

The chain joins TRBV12-3 or TRBV12-4 to TRBJ2-5; TRBD1 or TRBD2 may be the D gene (6 bases each). Trimming pared 2 bases from V and 14 bases from J, leaving 15 bases between. The CDR3 consists of 12 residues. As DNA, the CDR3 is TGTGCCAGCAGTTTAAAGGGGGGCGGTCAATACTTC. Translation gives CASSLKGGGQYF.

The J gene is TRBJ2-3, the V gene TRBV7-9, with D hard to call. This CDR3 has 12 residues. Trimming removed 3 bases from V and 6 bases from J, with 7 bases in between. The germline gives CDR1 SEHNR, CDR2 FQNEAQ (reference sequence). The CDR3, as DNA: TGTGCCAGCAGCTTCGAGCGTGATACGCAGTATTTT. Protein: CASSFERDTQYF.

This clone was seen more than once but under ten times. The chain carries TRBV27 and TRBJ1-5; D is ambiguous. Looked up from germline, CDR1 is MNHEY and CDR2 is SMNVEV (reference sequence). The CDR3 contains 14 residues. V lost 3 bases, J lost 3 bases, and 9 bases lay in between. The DNA of the CDR3 is TGTGCCAGCAGTTTTGGTACAGTCAATCAGCCCCAGCATTTT. It is translated as CASSFGTVNQPQHF.

The chain joins TRBV19 to TRBJ1-3; D unresolved. CDR1 is LNHDA and CDR2 is SQIVND in the germline V gene (reference sequence). The length of the CDR3 is 15 residues. Deletions cut 6 bases from V and 7 bases from J, with 19 bases between. CDR3 loop: CASRSGGSYVNTIYF. The CDR3 DNA reads as TGTGCCAGTAGGTCCGGAGGGTCCTACGTTAACACCATATATTTT.

The chain couples TRBV5-1 to TRBJ2-1; no clear D. Germline V CDR1 and CDR2: SGHRS, YFSETQ. The CDR3 extends over 17 amino acids. The germline V and J ends were trimmed by 1 base and 2 bases, with 16 bases remaining between them. CDR3 bases: TGCGCCAGCAGCTTGAGGCCACACGGCGATCCCTACAATGAGCAGTTCTTC. It specifies CASSLRPHGDPYNEQFF.

This sequence joins TRBV27 and TRBJ1-2; D call uncertain. The germline V and J ends were trimmed by 3 bases and 7 bases, with 12 bases remaining between them. The length of the CDR3 is 13 residues. CDR1 is MNHEY, CDR2 SMNVEV, per germline (reference sequence). CDR3 DNA: TGTGCCAGCAGTTTTTCCAGCGTCCGTGGCTACACCTTC. Amino acids: CASSFSSVRGYTF.

This CDR3 reads CASGIRGGAEDTQYF. Here the CDR3 DNA reads TGTGCCAGCGGCATCCGCGGGGGGGCCGAAGATACGCAGTATTTT. The rearrangement uses TRBV13 and TRBJ2-3, with TRBD2 matching over 9 bases. V trimming: 8 bases; J trimming: 5 bases; junction bases outside the gene matches: 11. CDR1 and CDR2 (germline): PRHDT, FYEKMQ (reference sequence). The CDR3 sequence is 15 residues long. The entire variable domain, with the rest obtained from reference TRBV13 and TRBJ2-3, is as follows: AAGVIQSPRHLIKEKRETATLKCYPIPRHDTVYWYQQGPGQDPQFLISFYEKMQSDKGSIPDRFSAQQFSDYHSELNMSSLELGDSALYFCASGIRGGAEDTQYFGPGTRLTVL.

This rearrangement joins TRBV12-5 to TRBJ2-5, with D unclear. The germline V and J ends were trimmed by 5 bases and 3 bases, with 10 bases remaining between them. Per germline, CDR1 LGHNT and CDR2 FRNRAP. This CDR3 has 13 amino acids. This CDR3 is CASGTQREETQYF. The DNA of the CDR3 is TGTGCTAGTGGTACACAAAGAGAAGAGACCCAGTACTTC.

In this sample, this clone turned up once. The chain combines TRBV24-1 with TRBJ2-3; 7 bases align to TRBD2. Germline lookup yields CDR1 KGHDR and CDR2 SFDVKD. J gave up 1 base and V 1 base, and 7 bases lay outside the gene matches. The CDR3 sequence is 17 residues long. The CDR3 bases are TGTGCCACCAGTGATTTCAGCGGTACTAGCGGCACAGATACGCAGTATTTT. This gives the protein CATSDFSGTSGTDTQYF.

V gene TRBV9 combines with J gene TRBJ1-1; D call uncertain. Trimming pared 0 bases from V and 7 bases from J, leaving 7 bases between. The CDR3 covers 12 residues. In germline, CDR1 is SGDLS, CDR2 YYNGEE. The CDR3 here is CASSVGAGEAFF. The CDR3 DNA reads TGTGCCAGCAGCGTAGGGGCAGGTGAAGCTTTCTTT. Supplemented by reference TRBV9 and TRBJ1-1, the full variable domain reads DSGVTQTPKHLITATGQRVTLRCSPRSGDLSVYWYQQSLDQGLQFLIQYYNGEERAKGNILERFSAQQFPDLHSELNLSSLELGDSALYFCASSVGAGEAFFGQGTRLTVV.

The sample holds a few counts of this clone. The chain has TRBV7-9 and TRBJ1-1; maybe TRBD1 (6 bases). The V gene's germline CDR1 is SEHNR and CDR2 FQNEAQ (reference sequence). The V end lost 4 bases, the J end lost 1 base, and 10 bases lay between the germline ends. This CDR3 comprises 14 residues. This chain's CDR3 is CASSSQGENTEAFF. CDR3 sequence (DNA): TGTGCCAGCAGCTCACAGGGAGAGAACACTGAAGCTTTCTTT.

The gene calls are TRBV6-2 or TRBV6-3 and TRBJ1-6; tentatively, D is TRBD1 (5 bases). Germline CDR1 is MNHEY and CDR2 is SVGEGT. Trimming stripped 5 bases from V and 2 bases from J, with 7 bases between. CDR3 length equals 14 residues. CDR3 region: CASSTDTYNSPLHF. As DNA, the CDR3 is TGTGCCAGCAGTACGGACACCTATAATTCACCCCTCCACTTT.

This CDR3 is CASSPHPNRFQETQYF. DNA of the CDR3: TGTGCCAGCAGCCCTCACCCTAACAGGTTCCAAGAGACCCAGTACTTC. This chain links TRBV9 with TRBJ2-5, with a weak D call TRBD1 (5 bases). V was cut by 4 bases and J by 1 base, with 17 bases left in between. This CDR3 is built from 16 residues. The germline gives CDR1 SGDLS, CDR2 YYNGEE.

This clone was observed a handful of times. This chain joins TRBV4-2 and TRBJ2-7, with a tentative D call TRBD1 (5 bases). The germline CDR1 and CDR2 sequences are LGHNA and YNFKEQ. This CDR3 is built from 15 residues. Trimming pared 1 base from V and 5 bases from J, leaving 15 bases between. CDR3 DNA: TGTGCCAGCAGCCAAGGTGGCCCAGGGTCCGACGAGCAGTACTTC. As protein: CASSQGGPGSDEQYF.

The chain is built from TRBV7-6 and TRBJ1-1; 9 bases are a match to TRBD1. Germline trimming cut 1 base from V and 8 bases from J; bases unmatched to any gene: 14. The CDR3 consists of 17 residues. CDR1 SGHVS and CDR2 FNYEAQ come from the germline V gene. The CDR3 spells CASSLGGTGFRNPEAFF. The CDR3 nucleotides read TGTGCCAGCAGCTTAGGAGGGACAGGGTTTCGAAACCCCGAAGCTTTCTTT. Full variable domain (outside the CDR3, taken from reference TRBV7-6 and TRBJ1-1): GAGVSQSPRYKVTKRGQDVALRCDPISGHVSLYWYRQALGQGPEFLTYFNYEAQQDKSGLPNDRFSAERPEGSISTLTIQRTEQRDSAMYRCASSLGGTGFRNPEAFFGQGTRLTVV.

This sequence joins TRBV7-8 and TRBJ1-4; D gene uncertain. Between the trimmed V and J ends, which lost 8 bases and 10 bases, there was a span of 23 bases. The germline V gene has CDR1 SGHVS and CDR2 FQNEAQ. The CDR3 is 15 amino acids. In DNA, the CDR3 is TGTGCCAGCGGGGTTAGGGCAGGCGGAGTTGTAAAACTGTTTTTT. Its protein product is CASGVRAGGVVKLFF.

V is TRBV19 and J is TRBJ2-5; tentatively, D is TRBD2 (6 bases). From germline, CDR1 is LNHDA and CDR2 SQIVND (reference sequence). Trimming shortened V by 3 bases and J by 8 bases, and 16 bases separated the two germline ends. The CDR3 totals 14 residues. CDR3 nucleotide sequence: TGTGCCAGTAGTATTGCGGGGTCCTCGGATACCCAGTACTTC. Its protein product is CASSIAGSSDTQYF.

This clone was recorded once. This chain links TRBV5-5 with TRBJ2-1, with D hard to call. The CDR3 is 14 amino acids. Per germline, CDR1 SGHKS and CDR2 YYEKEE (reference sequence). The V gene lost 3 bases and the J gene lost 3 bases, with 10 bases spanning the gap. The CDR3 sequence is CASSSLGLYNEQFF. The CDR3, as DNA: TGTGCCAGCAGCTCGCTTGGTCTCTACAATGAGCAGTTCTTC.

The table lists this clone with a few counts. The chain couples TRBV5-1 to TRBJ2-2; possibly TRBD2 for D (6 bases). CDR1 and CDR2 (germline): SGHRS, YFSETQ. The V end was cut by 5 bases, the J end by 4 bases, with 15 bases between. The CDR3 totals 15 residues. Here the CDR3 DNA reads TGCGCCAGCAGTCCAGGGCCCGGGGGCACCGGGGAGCTGTTTTTT. Its protein product is CASSPGPGGTGELFF.

The chain couples TRBV7-2 to TRBJ1-1; perhaps TRBD1 as D (5 bases). The CDR3 runs 12 residues. Germline V gene data show CDR1 as SGHTA and CDR2 as FQGNSA. Trimming left V 4 bases short and J 8 bases short, with 11 bases between. The CDR3 coding sequence is TGTGCCAGCAGCTATTGGGGCACCGAAGCTTTCTTT. It encodes CASSYWGTEAFF.

V gene TRBV25-1 combines with J gene TRBJ1-4; D is unclear. The length of the CDR3 is 16 residues. The V gene lost 5 bases and the J gene lost 1 base, with 14 bases spanning the gap. Germline loops: CDR1 MGHDK, CDR2 SYGVNS. The CDR3 reads CASSPKQGRTNEKLFF. DNA of the CDR3: TGTGCCAGCAGTCCGAAACAAGGAAGAACTAATGAAAAACTGTTTTTT.